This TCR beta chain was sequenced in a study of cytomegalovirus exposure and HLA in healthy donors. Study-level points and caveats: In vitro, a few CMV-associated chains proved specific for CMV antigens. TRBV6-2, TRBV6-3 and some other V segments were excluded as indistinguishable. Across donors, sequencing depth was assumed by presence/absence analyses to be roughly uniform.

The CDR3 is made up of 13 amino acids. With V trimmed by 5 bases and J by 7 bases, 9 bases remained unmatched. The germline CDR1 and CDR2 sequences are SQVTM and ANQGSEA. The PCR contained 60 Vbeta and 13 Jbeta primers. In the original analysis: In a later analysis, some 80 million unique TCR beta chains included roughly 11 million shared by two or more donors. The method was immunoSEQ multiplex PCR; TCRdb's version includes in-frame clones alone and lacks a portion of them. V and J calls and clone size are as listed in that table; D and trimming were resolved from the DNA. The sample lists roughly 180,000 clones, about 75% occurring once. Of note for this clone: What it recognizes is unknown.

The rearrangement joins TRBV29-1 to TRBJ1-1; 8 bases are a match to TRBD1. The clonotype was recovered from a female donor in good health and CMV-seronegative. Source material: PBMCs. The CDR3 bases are TGCAGCGTTCAAAAGGACAGGGAAGGTGAAGCTTTCTTT. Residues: CSVQKDREGEAFF.